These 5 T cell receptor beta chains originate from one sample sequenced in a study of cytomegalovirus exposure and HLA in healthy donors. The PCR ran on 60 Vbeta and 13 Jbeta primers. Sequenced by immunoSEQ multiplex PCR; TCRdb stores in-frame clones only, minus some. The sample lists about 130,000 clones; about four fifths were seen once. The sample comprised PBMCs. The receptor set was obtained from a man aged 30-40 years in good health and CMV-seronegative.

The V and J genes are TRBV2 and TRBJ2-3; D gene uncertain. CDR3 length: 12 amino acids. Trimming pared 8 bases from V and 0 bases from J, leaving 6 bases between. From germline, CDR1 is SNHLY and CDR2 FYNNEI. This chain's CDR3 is CASRRSTDTQYF. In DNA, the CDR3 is TGTGCCAGCCGGCGGAGCACAGATACGCAGTATTTT.

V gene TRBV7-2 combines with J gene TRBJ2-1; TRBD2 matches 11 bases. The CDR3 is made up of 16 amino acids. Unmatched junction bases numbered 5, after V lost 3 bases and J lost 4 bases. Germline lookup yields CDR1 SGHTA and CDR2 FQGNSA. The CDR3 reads CASSFPGTSGYNEQFF. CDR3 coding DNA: TGTGCCAGCAGCTTCCCCGGGACTAGCGGATACAATGAGCAGTTCTTC.

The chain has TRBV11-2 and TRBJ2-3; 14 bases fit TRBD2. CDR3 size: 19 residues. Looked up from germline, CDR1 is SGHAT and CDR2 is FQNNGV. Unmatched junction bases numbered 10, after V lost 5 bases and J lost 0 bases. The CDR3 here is CASSKGLAGEEVSTDTQYF. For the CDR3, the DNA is TGTGCCAGCAGCAAGGGACTAGCGGGAGAGGAAGTAAGCACAGATACGCAGTATTTT.

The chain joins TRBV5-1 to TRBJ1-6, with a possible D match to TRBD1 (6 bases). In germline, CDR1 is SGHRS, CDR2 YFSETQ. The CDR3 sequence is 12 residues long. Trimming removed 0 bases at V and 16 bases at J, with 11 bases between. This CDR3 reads CASSLAGDRLHF. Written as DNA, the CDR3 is TGCGCCAGCAGCTTGGCCGGAGACAGGCTCCACTTT.

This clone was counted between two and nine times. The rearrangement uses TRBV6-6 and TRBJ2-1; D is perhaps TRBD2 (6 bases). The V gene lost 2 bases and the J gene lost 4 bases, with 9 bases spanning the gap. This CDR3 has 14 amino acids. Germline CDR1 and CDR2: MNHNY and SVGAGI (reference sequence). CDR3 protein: CASSYVDYYNEQFF. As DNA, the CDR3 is TGTGCCAGCAGTTACGTGGACTATTACAATGAGCAGTTCTTC.